The table lists the clone carrying this T cell receptor beta chain with a few counts. Its cognate antigen is unknown. The data derive from a study of CD8 T cells in ankylosing spondylitis. Study results and caveats: Some motif variants were previously reported in reactive arthritis synovial fluid and blood. As for the disease-linked clones, they showed a CD8+ phenotype and occurred at relatively low frequencies in peripheral blood. Ankylosing spondylitis blood appeared to be characterized by a TCR beta motif of under ten highly homologous variants.

Each CDR3 protein is one row after TCRdb ran MiXCR on the 5' RACE reads. Among over 600,000 distinct CDR3 sequences listed, around 19% were seen once. CDR3 size: 13 residues. Germline loops: CDR1 LGHNT, CDR2 FRNRAP. Sequenced input: blood, either unsorted or a sorted T cell fraction (not recorded which). This sequence joins TRBV12-5 and TRBJ2-7, with D possibly matching TRBD2 (6 bases). This receptor was obtained from a male donor with ankylosing spondylitis. The CDR3 is CASGLASSYEQYF. In DNA, the CDR3 is TGTGCCAGCGGGTTGGCTTCCTCCTACGAGCAGTACTTC.